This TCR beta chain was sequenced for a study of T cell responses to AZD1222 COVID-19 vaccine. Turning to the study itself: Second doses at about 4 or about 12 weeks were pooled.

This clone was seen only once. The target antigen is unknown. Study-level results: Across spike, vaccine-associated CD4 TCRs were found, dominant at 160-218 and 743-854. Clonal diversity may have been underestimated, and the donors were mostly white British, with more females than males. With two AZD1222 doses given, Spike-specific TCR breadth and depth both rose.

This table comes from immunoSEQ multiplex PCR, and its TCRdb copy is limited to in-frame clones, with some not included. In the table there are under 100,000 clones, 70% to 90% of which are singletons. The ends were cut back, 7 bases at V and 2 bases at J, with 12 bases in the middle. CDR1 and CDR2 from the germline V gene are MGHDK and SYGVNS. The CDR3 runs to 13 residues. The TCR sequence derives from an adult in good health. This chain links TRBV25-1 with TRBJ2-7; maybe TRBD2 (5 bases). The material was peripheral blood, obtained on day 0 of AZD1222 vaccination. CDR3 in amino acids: CASTRTGTYEQYF. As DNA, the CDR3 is TGTGCCAGCACCCGAACGGGAACCTACGAGCAGTACTTC.